Included here is one TCR beta chain sequence, with context. The source of the sample is a study of T cells in Graves' hyperthyroidism and ophthalmopathy. Regions amplified from RNA transcripts were the TCR beta CDR3 regions. The primer set for the first-round RT-PCR of the TCR CDR3 was HTBI. In TCRdb, the multiplex PCR reads were re-called with MiXCR into one record per CDR3 protein. The sample lists about 400,000 distinct CDR3 sequences; less than 20% were seen once. This CDR3 is built from 13 residues. Deletions cut 8 bases from V and 0 bases from J, with 8 bases between. Germline loops: CDR1 SNHLY, CDR2 FYNNEI.

The sequenced sample was blood. This clonotype was obtained from a woman between 18 and 29 years old with Graves' hyperthyroidism. The rearrangement links TRBV2 to TRBJ1-5; D remains ambiguous. The CDR3 DNA is TGTGCCAGCGGATACTATAGCAATCAGCCCCAGCATTTT. Amino acids: CASGYYSNQPQHF. The whole variable domain, remainder taken from reference TRBV2 and TRBJ1-5, is EPEVTQTPSHQVTQMGQEVILRCVPISNHLYFYWYRQILGQKVEFLVSFYNNEISEKSEIFDDQFSVERPDGSNFTLKIRSTKLEDSAMYFCASGYYSNQPQHFGDGTRLSIL.